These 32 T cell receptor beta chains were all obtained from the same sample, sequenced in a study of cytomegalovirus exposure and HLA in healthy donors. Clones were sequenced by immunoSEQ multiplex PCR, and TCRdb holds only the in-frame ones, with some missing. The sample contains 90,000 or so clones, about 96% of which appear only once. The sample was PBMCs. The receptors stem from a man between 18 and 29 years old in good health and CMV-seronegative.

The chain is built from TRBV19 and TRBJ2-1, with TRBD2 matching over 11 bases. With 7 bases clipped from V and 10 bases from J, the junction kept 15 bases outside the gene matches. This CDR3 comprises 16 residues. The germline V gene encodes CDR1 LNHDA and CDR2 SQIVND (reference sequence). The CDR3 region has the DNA TGTGCCAGTACTCTCCGGGGTAGCGGGAGGGCCGGGGAGCAGTTCTTC. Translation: CASTLRGSGRAGEQFF.

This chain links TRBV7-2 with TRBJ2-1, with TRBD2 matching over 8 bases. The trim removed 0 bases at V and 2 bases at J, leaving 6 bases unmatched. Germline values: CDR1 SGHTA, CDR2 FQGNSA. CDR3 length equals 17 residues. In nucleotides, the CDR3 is TGTGCCAGCAGCTTAGCAACTAGCGGACTGCCCTACAATGAGCAGTTCTTC. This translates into CASSLATSGLPYNEQFF.

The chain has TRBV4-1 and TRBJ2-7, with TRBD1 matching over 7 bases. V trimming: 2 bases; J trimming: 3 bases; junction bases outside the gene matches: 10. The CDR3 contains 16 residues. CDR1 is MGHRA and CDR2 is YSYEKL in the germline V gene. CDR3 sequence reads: CASSQPGTALYYEQYV. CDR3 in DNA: TGCGCCAGCAGCCAACCAGGGACAGCACTCTACTACGAGCAGTACGTC.

The CDR3 DNA follows: TGTGCCAGCAGCGTAGCCCGAGGGAAGCGGGAGGGCCAGGAGACCCAGTACTTC. As protein: CASSVARGKREGQETQYF. V is TRBV9 and J is TRBJ2-5; 10 bases map to TRBD2. Trimming removed 0 bases from V and 5 bases from J; junction bases left unmatched: 13. CDR3 size: 18 residues. Germline CDR1 and CDR2: SGDLS and YYNGEE.

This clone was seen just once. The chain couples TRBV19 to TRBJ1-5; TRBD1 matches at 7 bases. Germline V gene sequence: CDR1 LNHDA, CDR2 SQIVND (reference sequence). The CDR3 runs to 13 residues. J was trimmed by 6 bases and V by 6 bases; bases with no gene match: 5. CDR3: CASSYDRVQPQHF. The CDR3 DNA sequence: TGTGCCAGTAGCTACGACAGGGTTCAGCCCCAGCATTTT.

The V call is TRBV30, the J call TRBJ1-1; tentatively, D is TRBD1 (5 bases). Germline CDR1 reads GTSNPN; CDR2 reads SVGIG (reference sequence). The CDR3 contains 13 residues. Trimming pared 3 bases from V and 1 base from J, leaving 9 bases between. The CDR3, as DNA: TGTGCCTGGAGCGTCGGACAGAACACTGAAGCTTTCTTT. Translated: CAWSVGQNTEAFF.

The CDR3 region has the DNA TGTGCCAGCAGCCAAGATCGAGGGTTTACGCAGTATTTT. Translation: CASSQDRGFTQYF. The chain carries TRBV14 and TRBJ2-3; D perhaps matches TRBD2 (5 bases). CDR1 and CDR2 from the germline V gene are SGHDN and FVKESK. V was clipped by 0 bases and J by 8 bases, with 9 bases between them. This CDR3 has 13 amino acids.

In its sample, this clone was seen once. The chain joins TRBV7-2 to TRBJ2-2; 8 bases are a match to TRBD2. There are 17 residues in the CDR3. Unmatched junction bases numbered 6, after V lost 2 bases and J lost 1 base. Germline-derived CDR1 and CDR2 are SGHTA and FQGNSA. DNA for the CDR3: TGTGCCAGCAGCTTAAAGAACGGGAGGGTGAACACCGGGGAGCTGTTTTTT. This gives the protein CASSLKNGRVNTGELFF.

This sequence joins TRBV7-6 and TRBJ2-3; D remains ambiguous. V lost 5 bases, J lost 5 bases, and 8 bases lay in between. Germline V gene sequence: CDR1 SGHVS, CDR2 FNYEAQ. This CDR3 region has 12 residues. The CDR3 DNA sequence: TGTGCCAGCAGCCTAGGTAGAGATACGCAGTATTTT. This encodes CASSLGRDTQYF.

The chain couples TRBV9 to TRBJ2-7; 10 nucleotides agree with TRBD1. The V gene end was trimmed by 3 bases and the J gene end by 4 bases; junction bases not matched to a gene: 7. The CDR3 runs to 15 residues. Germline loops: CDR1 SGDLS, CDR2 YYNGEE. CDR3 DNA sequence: TGTGCCAGCAGCGAAGGACAGGGGGTTTCTTACGAGCAGTACTTC. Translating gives CASSEGQGVSYEQYF.

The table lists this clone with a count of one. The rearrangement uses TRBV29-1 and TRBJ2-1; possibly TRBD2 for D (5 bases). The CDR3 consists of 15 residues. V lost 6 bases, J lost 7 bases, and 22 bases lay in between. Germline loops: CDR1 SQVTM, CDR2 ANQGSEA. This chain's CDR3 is CSVPNPRTLGNEQFF. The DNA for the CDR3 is TGCAGCGTCCCGAACCCGAGGACTTTAGGTAATGAGCAGTTCTTC.

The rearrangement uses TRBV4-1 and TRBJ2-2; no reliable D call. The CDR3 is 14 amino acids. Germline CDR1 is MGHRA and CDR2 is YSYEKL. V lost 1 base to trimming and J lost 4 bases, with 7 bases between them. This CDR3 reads CASSQGASTGELFF. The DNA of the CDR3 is TGCGCCAGCAGCCAAGGGGCCTCCACCGGGGAGCTGTTTTTT.

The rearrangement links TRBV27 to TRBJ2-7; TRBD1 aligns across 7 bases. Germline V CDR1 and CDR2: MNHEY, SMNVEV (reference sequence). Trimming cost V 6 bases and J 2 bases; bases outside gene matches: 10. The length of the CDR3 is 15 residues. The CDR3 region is CASSPLRDRPYEQYF. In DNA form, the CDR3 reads TGTGCCAGCAGCCCCCTCCGGGACAGACCCTACGAGCAGTACTTC.

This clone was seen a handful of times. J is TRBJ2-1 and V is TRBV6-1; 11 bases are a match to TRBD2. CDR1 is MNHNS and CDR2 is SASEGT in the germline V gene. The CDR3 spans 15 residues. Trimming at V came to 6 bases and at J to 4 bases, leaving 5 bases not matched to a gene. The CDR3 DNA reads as TGTGCCAGCAGGACCAGACTAGCGGGGTACAATGAGCAGTTCTTC. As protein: CASRTRLAGYNEQFF.

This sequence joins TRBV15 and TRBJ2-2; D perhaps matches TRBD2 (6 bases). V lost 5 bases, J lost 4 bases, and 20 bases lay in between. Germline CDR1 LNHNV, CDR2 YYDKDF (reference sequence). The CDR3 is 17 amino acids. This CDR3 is CATSPRAGGRRTGELFF. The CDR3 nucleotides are TGTGCCACCAGCCCCAGGGCCGGGGGACGGCGCACCGGGGAGCTGTTTTTT.

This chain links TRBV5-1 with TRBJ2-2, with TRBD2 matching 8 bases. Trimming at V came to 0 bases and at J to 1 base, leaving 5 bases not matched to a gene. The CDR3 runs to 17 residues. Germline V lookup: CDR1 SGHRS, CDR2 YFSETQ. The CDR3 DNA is TGCGCCAGCAGCTTGGGGCTAGCGGGCGAGAACACCGGGGAGCTGTTTTTT. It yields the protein CASSLGLAGENTGELFF.

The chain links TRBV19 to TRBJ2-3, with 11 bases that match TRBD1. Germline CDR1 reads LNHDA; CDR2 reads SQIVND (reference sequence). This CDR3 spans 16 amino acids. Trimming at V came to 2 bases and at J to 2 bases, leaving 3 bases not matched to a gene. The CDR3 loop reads CASSIRTGGITDTQYF. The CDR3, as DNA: TGTGCCAGTAGTATACGGACAGGGGGCATCACAGATACGCAGTATTTT.

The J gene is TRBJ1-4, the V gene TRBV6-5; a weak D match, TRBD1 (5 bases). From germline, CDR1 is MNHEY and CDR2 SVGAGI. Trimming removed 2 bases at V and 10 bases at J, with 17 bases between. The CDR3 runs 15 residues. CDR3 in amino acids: CASSYVGREIGKLFF. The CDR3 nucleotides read TGTGCCAGCAGTTACGTTGGCAGGGAAATTGGAAAACTGTTTTTT.

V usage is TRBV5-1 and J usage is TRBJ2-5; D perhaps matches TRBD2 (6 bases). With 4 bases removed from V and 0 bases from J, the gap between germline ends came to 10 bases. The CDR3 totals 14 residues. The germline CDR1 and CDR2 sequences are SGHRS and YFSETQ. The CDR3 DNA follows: TGCGCCAGCAGCGCGGGACCGTACCAAGAGACCCAGTACTTC. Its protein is CASSAGPYQETQYF.

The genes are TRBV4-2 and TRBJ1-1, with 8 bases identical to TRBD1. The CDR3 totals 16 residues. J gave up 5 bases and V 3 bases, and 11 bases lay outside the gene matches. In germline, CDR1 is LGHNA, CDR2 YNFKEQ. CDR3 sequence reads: CASSQRRLRGRTEAFF. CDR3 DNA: TGTGCCAGCAGCCAGCGGCGCCTCAGGGGGCGAACTGAAGCTTTCTTT.

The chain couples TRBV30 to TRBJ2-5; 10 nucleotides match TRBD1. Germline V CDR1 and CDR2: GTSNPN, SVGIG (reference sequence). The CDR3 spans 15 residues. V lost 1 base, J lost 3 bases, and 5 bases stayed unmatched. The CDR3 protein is CAWSGGQGLEETQYF. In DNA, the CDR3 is TGTGCCTGGAGTGGGGGACAGGGGTTGGAAGAGACCCAGTACTTC.

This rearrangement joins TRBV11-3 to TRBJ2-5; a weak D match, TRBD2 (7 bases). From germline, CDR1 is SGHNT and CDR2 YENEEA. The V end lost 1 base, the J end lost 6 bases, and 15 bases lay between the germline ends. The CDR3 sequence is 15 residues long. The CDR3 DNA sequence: TGTGCCAGCAGCTTAGGGGGGGGAGGGGGACAGACCCAGTACTTC. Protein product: CASSLGGGGGQTQYF.

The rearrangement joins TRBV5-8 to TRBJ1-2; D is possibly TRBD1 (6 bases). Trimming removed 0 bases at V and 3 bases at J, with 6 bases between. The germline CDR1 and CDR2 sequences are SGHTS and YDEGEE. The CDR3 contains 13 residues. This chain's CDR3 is CASSLEGDYGYTF. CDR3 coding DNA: TGTGCCAGCAGCTTGGAGGGGGACTATGGCTACACCTTC.

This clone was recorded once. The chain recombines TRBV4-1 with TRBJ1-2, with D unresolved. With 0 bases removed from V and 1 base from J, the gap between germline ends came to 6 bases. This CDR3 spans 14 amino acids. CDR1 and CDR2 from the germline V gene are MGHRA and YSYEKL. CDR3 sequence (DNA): TGCGCCAGCAGCCAAGACGGGAATAACTATGGCTACACCTTC. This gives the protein CASSQDGNNYGYTF.

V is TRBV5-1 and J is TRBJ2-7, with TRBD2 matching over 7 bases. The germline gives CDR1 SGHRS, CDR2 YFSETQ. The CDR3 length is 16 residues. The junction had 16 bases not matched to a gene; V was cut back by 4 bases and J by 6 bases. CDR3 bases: TGCGCCAGCAGCCCTAGGGGAACAACTAGCGTCTCCGAGCAGTACTTC. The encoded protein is CASSPRGTTSVSEQYF. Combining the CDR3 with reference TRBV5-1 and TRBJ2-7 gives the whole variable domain KAGVTQTPRYLIKTRGQQVTLSCSPISGHRSVSWYQQTPGQGLQFLFEYFSETQRNKGNFPGRFSGRQFSNSRSEMNVSTLELGDSALYLCASSPRGTTSVSEQYFGPGTRLTVT.

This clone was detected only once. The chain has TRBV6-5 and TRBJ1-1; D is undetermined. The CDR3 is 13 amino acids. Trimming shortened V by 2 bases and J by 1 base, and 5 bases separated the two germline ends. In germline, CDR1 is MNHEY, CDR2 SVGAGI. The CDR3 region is CASSYRANTEAFF. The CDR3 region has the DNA TGTGCCAGCAGTTACAGAGCGAACACTGAAGCTTTCTTT.

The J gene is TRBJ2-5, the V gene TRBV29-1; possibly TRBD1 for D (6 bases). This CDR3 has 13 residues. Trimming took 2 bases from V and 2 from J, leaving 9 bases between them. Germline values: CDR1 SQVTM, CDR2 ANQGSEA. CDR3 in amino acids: CSVEPTGQETQYF. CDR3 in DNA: TGCAGCGTTGAACCAACAGGGCAAGAGACCCAGTACTTC.

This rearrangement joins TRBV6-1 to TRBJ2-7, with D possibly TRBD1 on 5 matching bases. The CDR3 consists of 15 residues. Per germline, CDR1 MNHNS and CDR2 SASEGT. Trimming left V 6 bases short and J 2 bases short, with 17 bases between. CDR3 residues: CASRNPRGRTYEQYF. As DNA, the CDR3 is TGTGCCAGCAGGAACCCTAGGGGCAGGACCTACGAGCAGTACTTC.

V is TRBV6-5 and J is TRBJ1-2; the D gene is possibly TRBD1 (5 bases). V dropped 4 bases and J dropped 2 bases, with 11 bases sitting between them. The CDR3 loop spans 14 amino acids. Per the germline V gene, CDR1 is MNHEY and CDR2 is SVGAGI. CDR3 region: CASSSSRQNYGYTF. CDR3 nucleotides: TGTGCCAGCAGTTCCTCCAGACAGAACTATGGCTACACCTTC.

Here the CDR3 reads CASIDRTSAKRGETQYF. CDR3 DNA: TGTGCCAGCATCGATAGGACTAGCGCGAAGAGGGGAGAGACCCAGTACTTC. The chain recombines TRBV5-4 with TRBJ2-5, with 9 bases aligning to TRBD2. This CDR3 has 17 residues. CDR1 and CDR2 from the germline V gene are SGHNT and YYREEE (reference sequence). V lost 6 bases, J lost 4 bases, and 16 bases stayed unmatched.

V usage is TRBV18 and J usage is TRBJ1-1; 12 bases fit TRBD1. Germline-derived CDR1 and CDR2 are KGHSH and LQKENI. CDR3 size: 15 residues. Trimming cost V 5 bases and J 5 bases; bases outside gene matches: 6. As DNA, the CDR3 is TGTGCCAGCTCAGGGACAGGGGGCCGGAGGACTGAAGCTTTCTTT. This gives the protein CASSGTGGRRTEAFF.

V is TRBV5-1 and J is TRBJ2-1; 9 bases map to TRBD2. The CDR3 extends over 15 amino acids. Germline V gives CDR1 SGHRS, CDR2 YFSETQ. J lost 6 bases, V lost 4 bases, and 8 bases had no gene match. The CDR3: CASSAGGFSVNEQFF. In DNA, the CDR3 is TGCGCCAGCAGCGCGGGGGGGTTTAGCGTCAATGAGCAGTTCTTC.